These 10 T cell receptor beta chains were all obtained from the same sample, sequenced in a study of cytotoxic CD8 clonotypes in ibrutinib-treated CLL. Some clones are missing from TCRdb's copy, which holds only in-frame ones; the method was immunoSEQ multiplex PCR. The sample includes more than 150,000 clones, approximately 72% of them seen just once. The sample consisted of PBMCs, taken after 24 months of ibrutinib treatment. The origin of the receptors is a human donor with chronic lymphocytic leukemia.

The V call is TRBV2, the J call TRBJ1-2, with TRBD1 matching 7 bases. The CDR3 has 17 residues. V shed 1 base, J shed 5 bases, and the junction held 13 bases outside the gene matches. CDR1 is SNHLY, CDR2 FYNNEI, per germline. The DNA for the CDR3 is TGTGCCAGCAGTGAAGTAAAGCTGCGCAGGGGGGGTTATGGCTACACCTTC. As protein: CASSEVKLRRGGYGYTF.

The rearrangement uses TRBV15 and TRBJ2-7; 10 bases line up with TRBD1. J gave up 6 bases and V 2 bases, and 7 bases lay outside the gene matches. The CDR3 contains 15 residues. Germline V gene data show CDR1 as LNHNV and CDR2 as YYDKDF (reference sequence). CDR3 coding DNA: TGTGCCACCAGCAGACCCGGGACAGGGGTGGGCGAGCAGTACTTC. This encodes CATSRPGTGVGEQYF.

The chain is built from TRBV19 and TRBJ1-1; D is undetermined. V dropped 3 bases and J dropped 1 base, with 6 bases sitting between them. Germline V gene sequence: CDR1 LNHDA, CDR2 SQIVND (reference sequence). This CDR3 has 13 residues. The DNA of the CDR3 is TGTGCCAGTAGTATTGGTGCGAACACTGAAGCTTTCTTT. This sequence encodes CASSIGANTEAFF.

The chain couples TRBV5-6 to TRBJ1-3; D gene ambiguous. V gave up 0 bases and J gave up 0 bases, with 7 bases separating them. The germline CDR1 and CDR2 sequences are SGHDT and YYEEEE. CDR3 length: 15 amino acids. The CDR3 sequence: CASSLATISGNTIYF. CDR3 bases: TGTGCCAGCAGCTTGGCCACAATCTCTGGAAACACCATATATTTT.

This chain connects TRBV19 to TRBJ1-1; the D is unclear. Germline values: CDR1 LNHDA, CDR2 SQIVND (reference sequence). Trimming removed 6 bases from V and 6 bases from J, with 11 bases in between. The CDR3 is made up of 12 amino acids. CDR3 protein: CASSVQYSEAFF. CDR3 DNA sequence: TGTGCCAGTAGCGTACAGTACTCTGAAGCTTTCTTT.

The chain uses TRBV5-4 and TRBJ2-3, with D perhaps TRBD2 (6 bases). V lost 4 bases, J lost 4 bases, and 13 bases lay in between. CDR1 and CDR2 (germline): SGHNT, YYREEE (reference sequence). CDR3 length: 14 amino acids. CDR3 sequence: CASSTGRRADTQYF. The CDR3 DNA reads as TGTGCCAGCAGCACAGGACGGAGGGCAGATACGCAGTATTTT.

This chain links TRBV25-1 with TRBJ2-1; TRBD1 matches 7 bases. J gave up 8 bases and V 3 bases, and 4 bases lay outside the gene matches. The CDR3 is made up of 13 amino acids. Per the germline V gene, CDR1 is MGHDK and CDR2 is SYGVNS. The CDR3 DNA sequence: TGTGCCAGCAGTGAGACAGGGTTCGATGAGCAGTTCTTC. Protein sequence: CASSETGFDEQFF.

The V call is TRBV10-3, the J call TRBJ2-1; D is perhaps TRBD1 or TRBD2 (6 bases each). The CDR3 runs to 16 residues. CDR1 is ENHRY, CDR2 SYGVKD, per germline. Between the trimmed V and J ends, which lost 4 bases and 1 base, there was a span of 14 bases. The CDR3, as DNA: TGTGCCATCAGTGGTCGTGGAGGGGGATCCTACAATGAGCAGTTCTTC. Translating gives CAISGRGGGSYNEQFF.

CDR3 DNA: TGTGCCAGCAGCCAAGTTTTCACCCAAGAGACCCAGTACTTC. This translates into CASSQVFTQETQYF. The V gene is TRBV14, the J gene TRBJ2-5; no definite D call. This CDR3 is built from 14 residues. Per the germline V gene, CDR1 is SGHDN and CDR2 is FVKESK. The V end was cut by 1 base, the J end by 1 base, with 7 bases between.

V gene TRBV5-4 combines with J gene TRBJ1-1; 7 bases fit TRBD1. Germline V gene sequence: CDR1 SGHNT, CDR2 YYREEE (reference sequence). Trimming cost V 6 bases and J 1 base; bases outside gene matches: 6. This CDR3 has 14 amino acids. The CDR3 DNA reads TGTGCCAGCACGAGGGGACAGACGAACACTGAAGCTTTCTTT. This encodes CASTRGQTNTEAFF.